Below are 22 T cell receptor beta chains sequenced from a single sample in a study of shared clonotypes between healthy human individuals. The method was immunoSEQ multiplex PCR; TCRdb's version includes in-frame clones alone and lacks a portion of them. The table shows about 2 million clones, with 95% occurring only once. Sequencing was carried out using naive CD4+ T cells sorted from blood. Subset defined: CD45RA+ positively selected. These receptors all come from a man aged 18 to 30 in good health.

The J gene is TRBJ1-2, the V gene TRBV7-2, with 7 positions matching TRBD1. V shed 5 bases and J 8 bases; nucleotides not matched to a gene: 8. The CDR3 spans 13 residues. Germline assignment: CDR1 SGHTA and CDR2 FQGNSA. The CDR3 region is CASSQGQLGGYTF. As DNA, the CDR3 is TGTGCCAGCAGCCAGGGACAGTTGGGAGGCTACACCTTC.

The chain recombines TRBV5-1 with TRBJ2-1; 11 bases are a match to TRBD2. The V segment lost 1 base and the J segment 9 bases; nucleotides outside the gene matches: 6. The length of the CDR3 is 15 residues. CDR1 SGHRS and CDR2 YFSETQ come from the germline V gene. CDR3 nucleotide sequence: TGCGCCAGCAGCTTGATGCTAGCGGGAGGACGTGAGCAGTTCTTC. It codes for CASSLMLAGGREQFF.

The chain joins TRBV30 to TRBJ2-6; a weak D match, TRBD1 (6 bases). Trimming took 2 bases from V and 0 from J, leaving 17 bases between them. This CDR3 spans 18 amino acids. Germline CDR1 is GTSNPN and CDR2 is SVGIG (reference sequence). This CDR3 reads CAWSFIRTAPSGANVLTF. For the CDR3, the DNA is TGTGCCTGGAGTTTTATCCGGACAGCCCCCTCTGGGGCCAACGTCCTGACTTTC.

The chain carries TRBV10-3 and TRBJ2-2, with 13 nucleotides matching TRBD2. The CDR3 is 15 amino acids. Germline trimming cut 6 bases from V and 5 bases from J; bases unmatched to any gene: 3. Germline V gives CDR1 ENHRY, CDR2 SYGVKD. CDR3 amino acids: CAISKGLAGTGELFF. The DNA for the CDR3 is TGTGCCATCAGCAAGGGACTAGCGGGAACCGGGGAGCTGTTTTTT.

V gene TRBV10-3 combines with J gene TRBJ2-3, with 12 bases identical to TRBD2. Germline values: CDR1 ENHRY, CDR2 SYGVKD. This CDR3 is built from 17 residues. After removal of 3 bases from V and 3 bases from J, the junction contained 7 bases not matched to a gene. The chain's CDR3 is CAISDLVGTSGTDTQYF. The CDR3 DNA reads TGTGCCATCAGTGACTTGGTCGGGACTAGCGGGACAGATACGCAGTATTTT.

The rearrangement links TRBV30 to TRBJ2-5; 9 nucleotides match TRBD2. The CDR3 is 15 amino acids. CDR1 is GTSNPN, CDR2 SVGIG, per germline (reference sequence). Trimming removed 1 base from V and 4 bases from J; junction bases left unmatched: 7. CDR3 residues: CAWSAPWRGGETQYF. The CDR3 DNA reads TGTGCCTGGAGTGCCCCCTGGCGGGGGGGAGAGACCCAGTACTTC.

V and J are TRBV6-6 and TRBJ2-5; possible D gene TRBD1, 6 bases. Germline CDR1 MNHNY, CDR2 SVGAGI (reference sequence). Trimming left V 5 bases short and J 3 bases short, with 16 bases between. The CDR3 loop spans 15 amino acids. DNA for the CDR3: TGTGCCAGCAGTACACCCAGGGGTCTGAAAGAGACCCAGTACTTC. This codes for CASSTPRGLKETQYF.

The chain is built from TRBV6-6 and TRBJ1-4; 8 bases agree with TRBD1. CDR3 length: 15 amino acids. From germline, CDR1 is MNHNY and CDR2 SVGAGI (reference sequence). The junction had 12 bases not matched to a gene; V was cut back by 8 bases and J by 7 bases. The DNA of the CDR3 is TGTGCCAGCCGGGACAGGAGGATCACAGGTGAAAAACTGTTTTTT. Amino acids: CASRDRRITGEKLFF.

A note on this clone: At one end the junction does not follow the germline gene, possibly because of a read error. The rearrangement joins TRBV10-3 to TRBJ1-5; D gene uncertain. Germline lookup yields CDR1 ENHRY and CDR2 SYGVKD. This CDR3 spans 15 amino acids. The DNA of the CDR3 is TGTGCCACCAGTTTCCGGACGATCCCCGAAGAGCCCCAGCATTTT. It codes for CATSFRTIPEEPQHF.

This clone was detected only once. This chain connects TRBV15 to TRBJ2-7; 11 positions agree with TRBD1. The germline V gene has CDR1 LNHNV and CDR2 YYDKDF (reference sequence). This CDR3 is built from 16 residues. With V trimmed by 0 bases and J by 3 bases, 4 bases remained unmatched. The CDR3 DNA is TGTGCCACCAGCAGAGATTTCGGGACAGGGGGCTACGAGCAGTACTTC. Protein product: CATSRDFGTGGYEQYF.

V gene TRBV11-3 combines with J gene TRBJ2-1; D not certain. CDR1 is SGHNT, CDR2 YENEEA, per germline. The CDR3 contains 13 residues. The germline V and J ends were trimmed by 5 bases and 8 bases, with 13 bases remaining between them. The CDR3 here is CASSLHGLDEQFF. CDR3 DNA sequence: TGTGCCAGCAGCCTCCATGGGTTGGATGAGCAGTTCTTC.

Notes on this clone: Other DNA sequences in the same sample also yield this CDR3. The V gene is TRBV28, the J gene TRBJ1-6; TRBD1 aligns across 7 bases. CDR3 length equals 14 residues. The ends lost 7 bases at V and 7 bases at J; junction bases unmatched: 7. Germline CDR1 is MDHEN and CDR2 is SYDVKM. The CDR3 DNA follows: TGTGCCAGCACTACCGGGACAGCGAATTCACCCCTCCACTTT. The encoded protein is CASTTGTANSPLHF.

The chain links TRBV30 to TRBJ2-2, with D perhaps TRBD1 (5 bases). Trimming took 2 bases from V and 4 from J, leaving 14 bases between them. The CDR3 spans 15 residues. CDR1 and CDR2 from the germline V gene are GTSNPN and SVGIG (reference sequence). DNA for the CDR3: TGTGCCTGGAGTCGCGCGCCACAGGCCACCGGGGAGCTGTTTTTT. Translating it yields CAWSRAPQATGELFF.

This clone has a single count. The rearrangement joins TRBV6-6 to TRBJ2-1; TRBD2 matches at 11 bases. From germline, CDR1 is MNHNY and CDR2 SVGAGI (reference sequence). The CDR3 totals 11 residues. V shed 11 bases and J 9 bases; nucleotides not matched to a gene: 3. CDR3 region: CAVLAGVEQFF. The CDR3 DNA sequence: TGTGCCGTACTAGCGGGAGTTGAGCAGTTCTTC.

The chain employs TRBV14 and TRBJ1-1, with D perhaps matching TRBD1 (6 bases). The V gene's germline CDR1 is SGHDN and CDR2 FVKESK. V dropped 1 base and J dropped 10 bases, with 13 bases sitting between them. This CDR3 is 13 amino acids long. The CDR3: CASSQVDRLRAFF. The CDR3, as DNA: TGTGCCAGCAGCCAAGTCGACAGGTTAAGAGCTTTCTTT.

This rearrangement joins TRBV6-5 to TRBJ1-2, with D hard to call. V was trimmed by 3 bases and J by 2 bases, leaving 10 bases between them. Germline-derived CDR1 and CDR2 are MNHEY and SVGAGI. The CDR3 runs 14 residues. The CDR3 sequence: CASSYRQMNYGYTF. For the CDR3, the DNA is TGTGCCAGCAGTTATCGGCAGATGAACTATGGCTACACCTTC.

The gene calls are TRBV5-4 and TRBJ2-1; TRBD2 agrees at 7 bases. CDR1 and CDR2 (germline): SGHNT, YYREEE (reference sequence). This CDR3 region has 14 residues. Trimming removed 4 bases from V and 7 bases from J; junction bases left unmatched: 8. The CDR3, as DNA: TGTGCCAGCAGCCGGGGTGGGCGGGAGAATGAGCAGTTCTTC. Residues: CASSRGGRENEQFF.

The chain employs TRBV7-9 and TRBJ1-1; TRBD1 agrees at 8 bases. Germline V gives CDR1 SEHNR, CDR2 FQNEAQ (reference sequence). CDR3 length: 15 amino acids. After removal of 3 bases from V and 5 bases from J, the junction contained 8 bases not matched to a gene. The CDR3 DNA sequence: TGTGCCAGCAGCTTCCAGGGGGCCGGGGGGACTGAAGCTTTCTTT. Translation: CASSFQGAGGTEAFF.

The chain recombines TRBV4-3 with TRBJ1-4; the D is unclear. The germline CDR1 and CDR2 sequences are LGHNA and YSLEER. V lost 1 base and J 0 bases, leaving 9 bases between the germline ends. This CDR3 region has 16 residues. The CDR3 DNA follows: TGCGCCAGCAGCCAAGTCTCTACAGCAACTAATGAAAAACTGTTTTTT. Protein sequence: CASSQVSTATNEKLFF.

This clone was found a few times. CDR3 loop: CASSRWDYSYNEQFF. In DNA form, the CDR3 reads TGTGCCAGCAGTCGATGGGACTACTCCTACAATGAGCAGTTCTTC. The chain combines TRBV5-4 with TRBJ2-1; 7 bases align to TRBD2. Trimming took 5 bases from V and 0 from J; bases not matched to a gene: 5. CDR3 length: 15 amino acids. The V gene's germline CDR1 is SGHNT and CDR2 YYREEE (reference sequence).

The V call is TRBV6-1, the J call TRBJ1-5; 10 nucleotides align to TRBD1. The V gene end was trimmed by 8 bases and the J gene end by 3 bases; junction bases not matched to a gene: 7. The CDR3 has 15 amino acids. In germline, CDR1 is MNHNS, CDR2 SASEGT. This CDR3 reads CASHTGTGANQPQHF. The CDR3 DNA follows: TGTGCCAGCCATACCGGGACAGGGGCCAATCAGCCCCAGCATTTT.

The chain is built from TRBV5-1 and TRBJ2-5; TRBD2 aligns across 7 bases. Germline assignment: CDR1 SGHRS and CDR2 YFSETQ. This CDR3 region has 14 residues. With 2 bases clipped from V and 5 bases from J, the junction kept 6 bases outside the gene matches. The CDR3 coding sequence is TGCGCCAGCAGCTTTCGGGAGGAGGGGGAGACCCAGTACTTC. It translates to CASSFREEGETQYF. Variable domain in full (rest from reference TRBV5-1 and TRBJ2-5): KAGVTQTPRYLIKTRGQQVTLSCSPISGHRSVSWYQQTPGQGLQFLFEYFSETQRNKGNFPGRFSGRQFSNSRSEMNVSTLELGDSALYLCASSFREEGETQYFGPGTRLLVL.